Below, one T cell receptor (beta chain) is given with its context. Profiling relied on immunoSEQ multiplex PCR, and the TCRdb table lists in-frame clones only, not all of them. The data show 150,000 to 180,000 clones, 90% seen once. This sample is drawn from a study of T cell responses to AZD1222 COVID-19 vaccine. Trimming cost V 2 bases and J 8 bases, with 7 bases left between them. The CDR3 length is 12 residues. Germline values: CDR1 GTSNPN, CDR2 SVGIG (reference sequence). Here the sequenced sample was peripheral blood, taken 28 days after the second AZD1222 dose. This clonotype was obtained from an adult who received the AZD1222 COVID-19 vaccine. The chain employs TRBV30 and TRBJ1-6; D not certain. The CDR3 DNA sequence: TGTGCCTGGAGTACGCTAGATTCACCCCTCCACTTT. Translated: CAWSTLDSPLHF. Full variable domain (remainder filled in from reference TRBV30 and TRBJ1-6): SQTIHQWPATLVQPVGSPLSLECTVEGTSNPNLYWYRQAAGRGLQLLFYSVGIGQISSEVPQNLSASRPQDRQFILSSKKLLLSDSGFYLCAWSTLDSPLHFGNGTRLTVT.